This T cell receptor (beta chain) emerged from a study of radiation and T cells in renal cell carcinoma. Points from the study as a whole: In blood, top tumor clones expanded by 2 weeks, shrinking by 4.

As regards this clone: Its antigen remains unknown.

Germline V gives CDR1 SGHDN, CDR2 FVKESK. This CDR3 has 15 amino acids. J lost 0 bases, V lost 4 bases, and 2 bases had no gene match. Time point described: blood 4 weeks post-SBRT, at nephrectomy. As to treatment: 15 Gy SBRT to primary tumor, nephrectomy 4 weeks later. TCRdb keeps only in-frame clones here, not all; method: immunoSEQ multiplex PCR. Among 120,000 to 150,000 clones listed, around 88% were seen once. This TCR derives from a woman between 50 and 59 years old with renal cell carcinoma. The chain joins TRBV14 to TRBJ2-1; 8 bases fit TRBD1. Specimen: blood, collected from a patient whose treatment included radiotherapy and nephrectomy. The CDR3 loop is CASSPTGGSYNEQFF. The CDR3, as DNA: TGTGCCAGCAGCCCAACAGGGGGCTCCTACAATGAGCAGTTCTTC.